This T cell receptor beta chain emerged from a study of CD8 T cells in ankylosing spondylitis. The V gene lost 1 base and the J gene lost 0 bases, with 13 bases spanning the gap. The CDR3 extends over 17 amino acids. The germline V gene encodes CDR1 MNHNS and CDR2 SASEGT. Quantitative 5'-RACE with molecular barcodes produced the TCR beta libraries. TCRdb reanalysed the 5' RACE reads using MiXCR and keeps one entry per CDR3 protein. Among about 450,000 distinct CDR3 sequences listed, more than 25% were seen once. General study results and limits: According to the report, clones linked to the disease were significantly enriched in matched synovial fluid samples taken from ankylosing spondylitis patients. In reactive arthritis synovial fluid and blood, some motif variants had been reported before. Researchers report that disease-linked clones proved CD8+ and relatively rare in peripheral blood. A TCR beta motif of several highly homologous variants seemed to mark ankylosing spondylitis blood.

Comments on this clonotype: Antigen: not known.

Source material: blood, either unsorted or a sorted T cell fraction (not recorded which). V usage is TRBV6-1 and J usage is TRBJ1-3; no reliable D call. The receptor was derived from a male donor with ankylosing spondylitis. The CDR3 region is CASSEDLSGFSGNTIYF. The CDR3 nucleotides read TGTGCCAGCAGTGAAGACCTATCTGGGTTCTCTGGAAACACCATATATTTT.